The T cell receptor (beta chain) under discussion was sequenced for a study of cytomegalovirus exposure and HLA in healthy donors. Whole-study results and caveats: Confirmation was obtained in vitro that a few CMV-associated chains are specific for CMV antigens.

The CDR3 runs 15 residues. Germline values: CDR1 KGHSH, CDR2 LQKENI. Trimming at V came to 6 bases and at J to 0 bases, leaving 4 bases not matched to a gene. On this clone itself: What it binds is not known.

Vbeta (60) and Jbeta (13) primers were used in the PCR. TCRdb keeps only in-frame clones here, not all; method: immunoSEQ multiplex PCR. The table lists fewer than 100,000 clones, roughly 78% of them singletons. This chain joins TRBV18 and TRBJ1-5, with TRBD1 matching over 8 bases. This TCR was recovered from a woman aged 60-70 years in good health and CMV-seronegative. The sequencing input was PBMCs. CDR3: CASSPDRGSNQPQHF. CDR3 DNA sequence: TGTGCCAGCTCCCCCGACAGGGGTAGCAATCAGCCCCAGCATTTT.